These T cell receptor beta chains were read from a single sample in a study of cytomegalovirus exposure and HLA in healthy donors. Libraries were prepared by immunoSEQ multiplex PCR; TCRdb keeps only in-frame clonotypes and omits some of them. Among over 85,000 clones listed, roughly 90% were seen once. Sequenced: PBMCs. Receptor source: a woman in her late teens or twenties in good health and CMV-seronegative. CDR3s include the opening cysteine and the closing phenylalanine or tryptophan. D genes are given only for firm matches. A row's size may be missing; if present it is once, few, many or a size class.

CDR3aa | CDR3nt | v_gene | abundance | d_gene | j_gene
CASSLVLAYNEQFF | TGTGCCAGCAGCTTAGTACTGGCCTACAATGAGCAGTTCTTC | TRBV7-2 | NA | NA | TRBJ2-1
CASSLAGAGGYTF | TGTGCCAGCAGCTTAGCTGGTGCGGGCGGCTACACCTTC | TRBV7-2 | NA | NA | TRBJ1-2
CASSLANYNEQFF | TGTGCCAGCAGCTTGGCAAATTACAATGAGCAGTTCTTC | TRBV7-8 | NA | NA | TRBJ2-1
CASLAGGAQGADTQYF | TGTGCCAGCCTAGCGGGAGGCGCCCAGGGGGCAGATACGCAGTATTTT | TRBV27 | NA | TRBD2 | TRBJ2-3
CASSLRRSSYNEQFF | TGTGCCAGCAGCTTAAGGCGGAGCTCCTACAATGAGCAGTTCTTC | TRBV7-2 | NA | NA | TRBJ2-1
CASSLGELALHF | TGTGCCAGCAGCTTAGGAGAGTTGGCCCTCCACTTT | TRBV7-2 | NA | NA | TRBJ1-6
CASSIISGGQFF | TGTGCCAGCAGTATAATCTCAGGAGGACAGTTCTTC | TRBV28 | NA | NA | TRBJ2-1
CASRDRVNTEAFF | TGTGCCAGCAGAGACAGGGTGAACACTGAAGCTTTCTTT | TRBV6-5 | NA | TRBD1 | TRBJ1-1
CASSDSKGEGPTGELFF | TGTGCCAGCAGTGACTCGAAGGGGGAGGGCCCCACCGGGGAGCTGTTTTTT | TRBV6-4 | NA | NA | TRBJ2-2
CASSWNLAGGPSNEQFF | TGTGCCAGCAGCTGGAACCTAGCGGGGGGGCCCAGCAATGAGCAGTTCTTC | TRBV7-2 | once | TRBD2 | TRBJ2-1
CASSPLQGQETQYF | TGTGCCAGCAGCCCCTTACAGGGGCAAGAGACCCAGTACTTC | TRBV7-9 | NA | TRBD1 | TRBJ2-5
CAWSVYLAGRDNEQFF | TGTGCCTGGAGTGTATATTTAGCGGGAAGAGACAATGAGCAGTTCTTC | TRBV30 | NA | TRBD2 | TRBJ2-1
CAWSSGEWDYGYTF | TGTGCCTGGAGTAGCGGGGAATGGGACTATGGCTACACCTTC | TRBV30 | NA | NA | TRBJ1-2
CASSEPWDRDPEAFF | TGTGCCAGCAGTGAACCTTGGGACAGGGACCCTGAAGCTTTCTTT | TRBV2 | NA | TRBD1 | TRBJ1-1
CAGTREGDYNEQFF | TGTGCCGGGACCCGGGAGGGGGACTACAATGAGCAGTTCTTC | TRBV30 | few | TRBD2 | TRBJ2-1
CASSQGASGDETQYF | TGCGCCAGCAGCCAAGGGGCTAGCGGGGATGAGACCCAGTACTTC | TRBV4-3 | once | TRBD2 | TRBJ2-5
CASSPGTVIDTIYF | TGTGCCAGCAGCCCCGGGACAGTGATAGACACCATATATTTT | TRBV27 | NA | TRBD1 | TRBJ1-3
CASSPSGQPQHF | TGTGCCAGCAGCCCCTCTGGCCAGCCCCAGCATTTT | TRBV7-9 | NA | NA | TRBJ1-5
CASSLEGPYEQYF | TGCGCCAGCAGCTTGGAGGGGCCCTACGAGCAGTACTTC | TRBV5-1 | NA | NA | TRBJ2-7
CASSPWDRDRGYNEQFF | TGTGCCAGCAGTCCCTGGGACCGGGACAGGGGCTACAATGAGCAGTTCTTC | TRBV25-1 | NA | TRBD1 | TRBJ2-1
CASNDRGSTNEKLFF | TGTGCCAGCAACGACAGGGGTTCAACTAATGAAAAACTGTTTTTT | TRBV6-1 | NA | TRBD1 | TRBJ1-4
CASSQDLAVTYNEQFF | TGCGCCAGCAGCCAAGACTTGGCGGTGACCTACAATGAGCAGTTCTTC | TRBV4-1 | NA | NA | TRBJ2-1
CASARVGQTYNEQFF | TGTGCCAGTGCACGAGTGGGGCAAACCTACAATGAGCAGTTCTTC | TRBV6-5 | once | NA | TRBJ2-1
CASSPRGVGSYNEQFF | TGTGCCAGCAGCCCTCGGGGGGTTGGGTCCTACAATGAGCAGTTCTTC | TRBV9 | NA | TRBD2 | TRBJ2-1
CATYPSNSGTTDTQYF | TGTGCCACCTATCCCAGTAATAGCGGGACCACAGATACGCAGTATTTT | TRBV10-3 | NA | TRBD2 | TRBJ2-3
CASSQAGYQPQHF | TGCGCCAGCAGCCAAGCAGGGTATCAGCCCCAGCATTTT | TRBV4-1 | NA | NA | TRBJ1-5
CASSLEPGGNQPQHF | TGTGCCAGCAGCTTGGAGCCAGGGGGTAATCAGCCCCAGCATTTT | TRBV5-6 | once | TRBD1 | TRBJ1-5
CASSLTTGIGTDTQYF | TGTGCCAGCAGCCTAACTACAGGGATAGGCACAGATACGCAGTATTTT | TRBV7-3 | once | NA | TRBJ2-3
CASSEQGGQETQYF | TGTGCCAGCAGTGAACAGGGAGGGCAAGAGACCCAGTACTTC | TRBV2 | NA | TRBD2 | TRBJ2-5
CASSVRDRGETQYF | TGTGCCAGCAGCGTCCGGGACAGGGGAGAGACCCAGTACTTC | TRBV9 | NA | TRBD1 | TRBJ2-5
CASSPGQPRSDSPLHF | TGCGCCAGCAGCCCCGGACAGCCCCGATCTGATTCACCCCTCCACTTT | TRBV4-3 | NA | NA | TRBJ1-6
CASSPRGQRGNTIYF | TGTGCCAGCAGCCCCAGGGGGCAGAGAGGAAACACCATATATTTT | TRBV7-8 | few | TRBD1 | TRBJ1-3
CASRSYTGELFF | TGTGCCAGCAGATCATACACCGGGGAGCTGTTTTTT | TRBV28 | NA | NA | TRBJ2-2
CATSRVPGQGADTQYF | TGTGCCACCAGCAGAGTTCCGGGACAGGGGGCAGATACGCAGTATTTT | TRBV15 | NA | TRBD1 | TRBJ2-3
CASSLSDRRGYTF | TGCGCCAGCAGCCTATCGGACAGGAGGGGCTACACCTTC | TRBV4-1 | NA | TRBD1 | TRBJ1-2
CAWNLGSGKYNEQFF | TGTGCCTGGAACTTGGGTAGCGGGAAGTACAATGAGCAGTTCTTC | TRBV30 | NA | TRBD2 | TRBJ2-1